This TCR beta chain was found in a study of shared clonotypes between healthy human individuals. Looking at the study overall: With ages of 18 to 49, the donors were two women and a few men.

Study-wide points: Compared with memory subsets, naive subsets generally had larger estimated richness. It was observed that roughly 4.8% of naive CD4 clonotypes were shared across several donors.

It was at deep level that the assay was run. The method was immunoSEQ multiplex PCR; TCRdb's version includes in-frame clones alone and lacks a portion of them. The table lists about 1 million clones, approximately 68% of them singletons. Points on this clone: Its antigen remains unidentified.

This CDR3 has 14 amino acids. V lost 4 bases and J lost 2, with 12 bases in between. CDR1 is MDHEN, CDR2 SYDVKM, per germline. Sequenced: memory CD4+ T cells sorted from blood. This sample's subset: CD45RA-negative fraction. The gene calls are TRBV28 and TRBJ2-7; unclear D gene. This receptor was obtained from a man in his late teens or twenties in good health. This chain's CDR3 is CASSSETVTYEQYF. CDR3 sequence (DNA): TGTGCCAGCAGTTCGGAGACGGTTACCTACGAGCAGTACTTC.